The clone carrying this T cell receptor (beta chain) has at least ten counts. The antigen remains undetermined. Individual cDNA molecules each received unique molecular identifiers attached to them. TCRdb reprocessed the 5' RACE reads with MiXCR, giving one entry per CDR3 protein. Among approximately 52,000 distinct CDR3 sequences listed, approximately 8.4% were seen once. The source of the sample is a study of early T cells in non-severe SARS-CoV-2 infection. Study conclusions and caveats: A preference for anti-spike CD8 responses marked VDJdb matching, which missed private and CD4 specificities.

The CDR3 loop spans 16 amino acids. The trim removed 5 bases at V and 0 bases at J, leaving 6 bases unmatched. The germline V gene has CDR1 SGHVS and CDR2 FNYEAQ. Material: whole blood. The receptor was derived from an adult who was a healthcare worker with PCR-confirmed SARS-CoV-2 infection or an uninfected control (not recorded which). The V and J genes are TRBV7-6 and TRBJ2-1, with TRBD2 identical over 8 bases. The CDR3, as DNA: TGTGCCAGCAGCCTCAAGACTAGCGCCTCCTACAATGAGCAGTTCTTC. It specifies CASSLKTSASYNEQFF.